The sequence of this TCR beta chain was determined in a study of blood T cell repertoires in COVID-19. Study context: In each case, the material was cDNA or gDNA derived from T cells, B-cell-depleted T cells, or PBMCs.

The length of the CDR3 is 14 residues. In germline, CDR1 is SGHVS, CDR2 FNYEAQ. V lost 2 bases and J 2 bases, leaving 9 bases between the germline ends. This clone was seen just once. The data were produced by immunoSEQ multiplex PCR, yet TCRdb's version contains in-frame clones alone and is incomplete. Among 140,000 or so clones listed, more than 75% were seen once. The specimen sequenced was peripheral blood. The chain has TRBV7-6 and TRBJ1-1; no firm D call. This sequence was found in a woman between 70 and 85 years old with COVID-19, enrolled during active disease. The CDR3 sequence: CASSLFRGNTEAFF. CDR3 bases: TGTGCCAGCAGCTTATTTCGGGGAAACACTGAAGCTTTCTTT.